Each of the 22 T cell receptor beta chains below was sequenced from the same sample in a study of human T cells and chemical hapten exposure. Time point in this sample: patch test 1, 2 weeks after DPC sensitization. Treatment denoted: therapeutic diphenylcyclopropenone sensitization with weekly scalp DPC. MiXCR was run by TCRdb on the RACE reads, yielding one entry per CDR3 protein. The sample carries around 380,000 distinct CDR3 sequences, roughly 5% recorded once. The source was whole blood, collected in connection with sensitization to the hapten diphenylcyclopropenone (DPC). The receptors come from a woman aged 45 to 65 with alopecia areata. Some clones in this sample may be carry-over from other donors' samples.

The sample holds a few counts of this clonotype. The chain joins TRBV7-2 to TRBJ2-1; no firm D call. Between the trimmed V and J ends, which lost 5 bases and 4 bases, there was a span of 6 bases. From germline, CDR1 is SGHTA and CDR2 FQGNSA. This CDR3 is built from 12 residues. CDR3 DNA sequence: TGTGCCAGCAGCCCCGTATACAATGAGCAGTTCTTC. This gives the protein CASSPVYNEQFF.

The genes are TRBV24-1 and TRBJ2-3, with a weak D call TRBD1 (6 bases). V lost 4 bases to trimming and J lost 2 bases, with 9 bases between them. This CDR3 has 14 residues. Germline values: CDR1 KGHDR, CDR2 SFDVKD. The CDR3 region has the DNA TGTGCCACCAGTGAAACAGGGCTCACAGATACGCAGTATTTT. This translates into CATSETGLTDTQYF.

This clonotype was found many times. V gene TRBV6-6 combines with J gene TRBJ1-5, with 7 bases lining up with TRBD1. Germline assignment: CDR1 MNHNY and CDR2 SVGAGI (reference sequence). The CDR3 has 13 residues. V was pared by 10 bases and J by 6 bases, with 9 bases of the junction left unmatched. The CDR3 reads CATLSGTVQPQHF. The CDR3 DNA follows: TGTGCCACCCTCTCGGGGACAGTTCAGCCCCAGCATTTT.

This chain connects TRBV6-2 or TRBV6-3 to TRBJ2-1; 11 bases line up with TRBD2. The length of the CDR3 is 18 residues. The ends lost 6 bases at V and 4 bases at J; junction bases unmatched: 14. CDR1 is MNHEY and CDR2 is SVGEGT in the germline V gene. The CDR3 protein is CASRSLAGGRSLYNEQFF. The CDR3 DNA is TGTGCCAGCAGAAGCCTAGCGGGAGGAAGGAGTTTGTACAATGAGCAGTTCTTC.

There are many counts of this clonotype. The chain uses TRBV6-1 and TRBJ1-1; D not certain. Germline V CDR1 and CDR2: MNHNS, SASEGT. The CDR3 is made up of 14 amino acids. Trimming left V 7 bases short and J 4 bases short, with 16 bases between. CDR3 in amino acids: CASKVGSRGTEAFF. In DNA, the CDR3 is TGTGCCAGCAAAGTGGGCAGCCGGGGCACTGAAGCTTTCTTT.

This clonotype showed up just a few times. The chain joins TRBV5-1 to TRBJ2-5; 10 positions match TRBD1. Germline V gene lookup returns CDR1 SGHRS and CDR2 YFSETQ. The CDR3 is made up of 16 amino acids. V shed 2 bases and J 1 base; nucleotides not matched to a gene: 5. The CDR3, as DNA: TGCGCCAGCAGCTTTTCATGGACAGGGGGCCAAGAGACCCAGTACTTC. Translated: CASSFSWTGGQETQYF. Using reference TRBV5-1 and TRBJ2-5 for the parts outside the CDR3, the full variable domain is KAGVTQTPRYLIKTRGQQVTLSCSPISGHRSVSWYQQTPGQGLQFLFEYFSETQRNKGNFPGRFSGRQFSNSRSEMNVSTLELGDSALYLCASSFSWTGGQETQYFGPGTRLLVL.

This clonotype was observed at least ten times. V is TRBV3-1 and J is TRBJ2-1; either TRBD1 or TRBD2 may fit D (5 bases each). The CDR3 extends over 14 amino acids. Germline CDR1 reads LGHDT; CDR2 reads YNNKEL (reference sequence). The V gene lost 4 bases and the J gene lost 6 bases, with 13 bases spanning the gap. The CDR3 coding sequence is TGTGCCAGCAGCCCCTTGGGACCCTCCAATGAGCAGTTCTTC. Its translation: CASSPLGPSNEQFF.

This clonotype occurred many times. The chain uses TRBV3-1 and TRBJ2-1; possibly TRBD2 for D (5 bases). The CDR3 is 13 residues long. The V gene lost 1 base and the J gene lost 6 bases, with 7 bases spanning the gap. CDR1 is LGHDT, CDR2 YNNKEL, per germline (reference sequence). The CDR3 loop is CASSQASFNEQFF. DNA for the CDR3: TGTGCCAGCAGCCAAGCTAGCTTCAATGAGCAGTTCTTC.

There are many counts of this clonotype. The rearrangement joins TRBV4-1 to TRBJ1-1, with D possibly being TRBD1 (5 bases). Trimming took 4 bases from V and 2 from J, leaving 14 bases between them. The V gene's germline CDR1 is MGHRA and CDR2 YSYEKL. The CDR3 is 15 residues long. The CDR3 bases are TGCGCCAGCAGCCTAGGAGGGCAGGGCAACACTGAAGCTTTCTTT. As protein: CASSLGGQGNTEAFF.

There are many counts of this clonotype. The rearrangement joins TRBV20-1 to TRBJ2-3, with 7 bases fitting TRBD2. Unmatched junction bases numbered 5, after V lost 0 bases and J lost 2 bases. This CDR3 has 15 amino acids. Germline V gene sequence: CDR1 DFQATT, CDR2 SNEGSKA (reference sequence). CDR3 loop: CSAREASGATDTQYF. The CDR3 region has the DNA TGCAGTGCTAGAGAGGCCAGCGGGGCCACAGATACGCAGTATTTT.

The table lists this clonotype with many counts. This chain joins TRBV5-5 and TRBJ2-3; 9 nucleotides line up with TRBD2. Germline V gene sequence: CDR1 SGHKS, CDR2 YYEKEE (reference sequence). The CDR3 is 16 amino acids. Trimming removed 4 bases from V and 5 bases from J; junction bases left unmatched: 11. CDR3 region: CASSRGLGREGDTQYF. The DNA for the CDR3 is TGTGCCAGCAGCCGGGGCCTGGGGCGGGAGGGAGATACGCAGTATTTT.

Concerning this clonotype: It may be a read error: a sequence one base away is much more abundant. The CDR3 loop reads CASTKGHPGNDQFF. The CDR3 bases are TGTGCCAGTACCAAGGGACACCCTGGCAATGACCAGTTCTTC. The chain uses TRBV19 and TRBJ2-1; weak D call: TRBD1 (6 bases). This CDR3 is 14 amino acids long. The germline V gene has CDR1 LNHDA and CDR2 SQIVND (reference sequence). The whole variable domain, remainder taken from reference TRBV19 and TRBJ2-1, is DGGITQSPKYLFRKEGQNVTLSCEQNLNHDAMYWYRQDPGQGLRLIYYSQIVNDFQKGDIAEGYSVSREKKESFPLTVTSAQKNPTAFYLCASTKGHPGNDQFFGPGTRLTVL.

At least ten counts were recorded for this clonotype. The chain employs TRBV3-1 and TRBJ1-1, with unresolved D. Germline lookup yields CDR1 LGHDT and CDR2 YNNKEL (reference sequence). V dropped 0 bases and J dropped 8 bases, with 7 bases sitting between them. The CDR3 consists of 12 residues. CDR3 loop: CASSQDRSEAFF. The CDR3 coding sequence is TGTGCCAGCAGCCAAGATCGATCCGAAGCTTTCTTT.

The chain couples TRBV29-1 to TRBJ2-7, with D perhaps matching TRBD1 (5 bases). Trimming stripped 5 bases from V and 6 bases from J, with 14 bases between. The CDR3 consists of 12 residues. Germline CDR1 and CDR2: SQVTM and ANQGSEA. DNA for the CDR3: TGCAGCGTTAGCGCAGGGCTGGGCGAGCAGTACTTC. As protein: CSVSAGLGEQYF.

The chain joins TRBV12-3 or TRBV12-4 to TRBJ1-3; no clear D. CDR3 length equals 15 residues. Trimming cost V 4 bases and J 0 bases, with 10 bases left between them. CDR3 DNA sequence: TGTGCCAGCAGTTATGTCCTGACCTCTGGAAACACCATATATTTT. Its translation is CASSYVLTSGNTIYF.

In this sample, this clonotype turned up many times. The genes are TRBV3-1 and TRBJ1-1; unclear D gene. Germline loops: CDR1 LGHDT, CDR2 YNNKEL (reference sequence). Trimming took off 8 bases at V and 5 bases at J, with 18 bases between the two ends. This CDR3 is 14 amino acids long. The CDR3 DNA reads as TGTGCCAGCCGCCCGGATCCGGGGAGTACTGAAGCTTTCTTT. Its translation: CASRPDPGSTEAFF.

This clonotype was seen ten or more times. The rearrangement links TRBV6-5 to TRBJ2-7; either TRBD1 or TRBD2 may fit D (5 bases each). The V gene's germline CDR1 is MNHEY and CDR2 SVGAGI. CDR3 size: 15 residues. The V end was cut by 4 bases, the J end by 6 bases, with 19 bases between. As DNA, the CDR3 is TGTGCCAGCAGTTCCTTAGCCGGGACGGTGAGCGAGCAGTACTTC. As protein: CASSSLAGTVSEQYF.

This clonotype was recorded a few times. The chain couples TRBV13 to TRBJ2-1, with 12 nucleotides matching TRBD2. V dropped 9 bases and J dropped 5; count of bases not matched to a gene: 8. The CDR3 spans 15 residues. Germline V gene data show CDR1 as PRHDT and CDR2 as FYEKMQ (reference sequence). DNA for the CDR3: TGTGCCAGTAGGACTAGCGGGGCCGCCGACAATGAGCAGTTCTTC. It codes for CASRTSGAADNEQFF.

This clonotype has ten or more counts. J is TRBJ1-4 and V is TRBV20-1, with D hard to call. V lost 0 bases, J lost 0 bases, and 8 bases lay in between. Germline CDR1 and CDR2: DFQATT and SNEGSKA (reference sequence). CDR3 size: 15 residues. The CDR3 sequence is CSARDRRATNEKLFF. DNA of the CDR3: TGCAGTGCTAGAGATCGAAGGGCAACTAATGAAAAACTGTTTTTT.

The chain recombines TRBV5-1 with TRBJ2-7; 7 bases are a match to TRBD2. The V gene's germline CDR1 is SGHRS and CDR2 YFSETQ. The ends lost 2 bases at V and 5 bases at J; junction bases unmatched: 7. CDR3 size: 14 residues. CDR3 coding DNA: TGCGCCAGCAGCTTTAGCGGGTCCCGAAACGAGCAGTACTTC. This codes for CASSFSGSRNEQYF.

This rearrangement joins TRBV9 to TRBJ2-5, with D uncertain. The germline V gene has CDR1 SGDLS and CDR2 YYNGEE. V shed 0 bases and J shed 4 bases, with 10 bases lying between them. This CDR3 is 14 amino acids long. The CDR3 reads CASSVGTLGETQYF. The CDR3 nucleotides read TGTGCCAGCAGCGTAGGAACGTTGGGAGAGACCCAGTACTTC. The full variable domain, with the rest looked up from reference TRBV9 and TRBJ2-5, is DSGVTQTPKHLITATGQRVTLRCSPRSGDLSVYWYQQSLDQGLQFLIQYYNGEERAKGNILERFSAQQFPDLHSELNLSSLELGDSALYFCASSVGTLGETQYFGPGTRLLVL.

This clonotype has only a few counts. The rearrangement links TRBV20-1 to TRBJ2-3; TRBD2 matches 7 bases. Germline V CDR1 and CDR2: DFQATT, SNEGSKA (reference sequence). The V segment lost 5 bases and the J segment 0 bases; nucleotides outside the gene matches: 5. The CDR3 length is 14 residues. CDR3 DNA: TGCAGTGCTTCCGACGGGGGGAGCACAGATACGCAGTATTTT. It is translated as CSASDGGSTDTQYF.